This TCR beta chain was recovered during a study of beta chain features in type 1 diabetes. General study points: In all four CD4+ subsets, TCRB CDR3 length was significantly, moderately reduced in type 1 diabetes.

In the case of this clone: Antigen specificity is unknown.

Germline V lookup: CDR1 SGHTA, CDR2 FQGNSA. The V gene end was trimmed by 2 bases and the J gene end by 3 bases; junction bases not matched to a gene: 2. The CDR3 covers 14 residues. Sequencing targeted expressed TCRB transcripts, as all isolated RNA had been reverse transcribed. About 3.9 million reads on average were seen across naive, central memory and regulatory T cell samples. Profiling relied on immunoSEQ multiplex PCR, and the TCRdb table lists in-frame clones only, not all of them. The sample shows nearly 350,000 clones, roughly 8.8% of them seen only once. The sequence derives from a man aged 30 to 39 with type 1 diabetes. The genes are TRBV7-2 and TRBJ1-2; TRBD1 aligns across 8 bases. What was sequenced was central memory CD4+ T cells from blood. CDR3 region: CASSLSGGDYGYTF. The CDR3 region has the DNA TGTGCCAGCAGCTTATCAGGGGGCGACTATGGCTACACCTTC.